The T cell receptor (beta chain) under discussion was sequenced for a study of blood T cell repertoires in COVID-19. Clones were read by immunoSEQ multiplex PCR, and TCRdb kept only the in-frame ones, dropping some. The sample shows some 150,000 clones, around 87% of them seen only once. The CDR3 runs to 15 residues. Germline V gene lookup returns CDR1 SNHLY and CDR2 FYNNEI. V lost 1 base to trimming and J lost 0 bases, with 8 bases between them. The chain couples TRBV2 to TRBJ2-3; D unclear. The sample taken for sequencing was peripheral blood. The TCR was taken from a woman between 55 and 75 years old with active or convalescent COVID-19. Written as DNA, the CDR3 is TGTGCCAGCAGTGAAGGCGCGGCTAGCACAGATACGCAGTATTTT. Protein product: CASSEGAASTDTQYF.